Below, one TCR beta chain is given with its context. Its target is not known. The sample comes from a study of TIL therapy for anti-PD-1-resistant metastatic lung cancer. Study context: Progressing patients received lymphodepletion, expanded TIL infusion and IL-2. By whole-exome sequencing, median non-synonymous tumor mutation burden was under 1.9 mutations per megabase. Study outcomes and limitations: This highly selected cohort may not generalize to typical lung cancer patients.

This CDR3 is 18 amino acids long. V lost 0 bases to trimming and J lost 2 bases, with 17 bases between them. CDR1 and CDR2 (germline): SGHRS, YFSETQ. Sequencing used immunoSEQ v3. The table came from immunoSEQ multiplex PCR; TCRdb's copy has only in-frame clones and leaves some out. The table has about 59,000 clones, 75% to 85% seen once. Time point given: pre-treatment sample, taken before nivolumab and TIL therapy. Patients were adults with stage 4 NSCLC. The specimen comprised blood, sampled at baseline. This receptor was identified in a person between 25 and 80 years old with non-small cell lung cancer. The gene calls are TRBV5-1 and TRBJ1-4; D is possibly TRBD1 (6 bases). This chain's CDR3 is CASSLVGATLPTNEKLFF. The DNA for the CDR3 is TGCGCCAGCAGCTTGGTGGGGGCAACCTTGCCGACTAATGAAAAACTGTTTTTT.